This T cell receptor beta chain was sequenced during a study of T cell responses to AZD1222 COVID-19 vaccine. V was clipped by 4 bases and J by 0 bases; unmatched bases: 10. The CDR3 covers 19 residues. The germline V gene encodes CDR1 KGHSY and CDR2 FQNENV. Sequenced by immunoSEQ multiplex PCR; TCRdb stores in-frame clones only, minus some. In the table there are under 150,000 clones, roughly 92% of which are singletons. Sample: peripheral blood, taken 28 days after the second AZD1222 dose. The clonotype was recovered from an adult who received the AZD1222 COVID-19 vaccine. The chain links TRBV16 to TRBJ2-7; TRBD2 agrees at 15 bases. The CDR3 DNA reads as TGTGCCAGCAGCCGCTCTTTCCCGGGACTAGCGGGAGGCTCCTACGAGCAGTACTTC. Its protein is CASSRSFPGLAGGSYEQYF.